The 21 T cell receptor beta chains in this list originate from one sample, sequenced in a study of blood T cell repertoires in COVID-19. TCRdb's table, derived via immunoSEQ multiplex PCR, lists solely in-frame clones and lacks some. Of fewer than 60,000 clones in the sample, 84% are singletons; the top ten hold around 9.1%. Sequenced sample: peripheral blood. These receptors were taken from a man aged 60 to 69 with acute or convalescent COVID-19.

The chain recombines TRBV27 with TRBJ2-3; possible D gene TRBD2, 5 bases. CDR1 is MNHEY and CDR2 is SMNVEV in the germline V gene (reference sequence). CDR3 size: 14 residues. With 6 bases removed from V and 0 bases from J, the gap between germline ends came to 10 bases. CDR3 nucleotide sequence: TGTGCCAGCAGCCCAGCGGATAGCACAGATACGCAGTATTTT. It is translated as CASSPADSTDTQYF.

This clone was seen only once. The CDR3 loop reads CASSPRGTGITEAFF. DNA for the CDR3: TGTGCCAGCAGCCCAAGAGGGACAGGGATCACTGAAGCTTTCTTT. The chain joins TRBV3-1 (or the pseudogene TRBV3-2) to TRBJ1-1; 9 positions match TRBD1. The germline V gene has CDR1 LGHDT and CDR2 YNNKEL (reference sequence). V was clipped by 4 bases and J by 4 bases; unmatched bases: 7. This CDR3 spans 15 amino acids.

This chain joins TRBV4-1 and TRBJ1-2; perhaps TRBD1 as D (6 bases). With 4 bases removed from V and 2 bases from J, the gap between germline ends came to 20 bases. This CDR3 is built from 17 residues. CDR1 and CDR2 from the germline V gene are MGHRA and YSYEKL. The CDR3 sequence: CASSRGTIGGGNYGYTF. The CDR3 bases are TGCGCCAGCAGCCGAGGGACTATAGGAGGGGGAAACTATGGCTACACCTTC.

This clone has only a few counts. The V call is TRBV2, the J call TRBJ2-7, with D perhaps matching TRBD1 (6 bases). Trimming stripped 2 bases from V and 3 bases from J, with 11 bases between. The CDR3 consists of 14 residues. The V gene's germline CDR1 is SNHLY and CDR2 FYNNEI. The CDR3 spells CASSERDNLYEQYF. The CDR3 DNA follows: TGTGCCAGCAGTGAACGGGACAATCTCTACGAGCAGTACTTC.

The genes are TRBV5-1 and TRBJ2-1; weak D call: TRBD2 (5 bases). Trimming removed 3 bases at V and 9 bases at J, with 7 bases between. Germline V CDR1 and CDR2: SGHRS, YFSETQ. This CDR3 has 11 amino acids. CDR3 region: CASSYSVEQFF. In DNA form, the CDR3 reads TGCGCCAGCAGCTATAGCGTTGAGCAGTTCTTC.

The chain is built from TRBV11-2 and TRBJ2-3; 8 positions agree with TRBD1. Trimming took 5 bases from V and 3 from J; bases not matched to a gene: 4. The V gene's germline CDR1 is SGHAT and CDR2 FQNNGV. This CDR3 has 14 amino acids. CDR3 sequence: CASSPRTGTDTQYF. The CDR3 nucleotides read TGTGCCAGCAGCCCAAGGACAGGGACAGATACGCAGTATTTT.

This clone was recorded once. The CDR3 bases are TGTGCCAGTAGCTTCCAGGGCAATCAGCCCCAGCATTTT. It codes for CASSFQGNQPQHF. This chain joins TRBV19 and TRBJ1-5; D is undetermined. The CDR3 covers 13 residues. Germline CDR1 is LNHDA and CDR2 is SQIVND (reference sequence). The ends were cut back, 6 bases at V and 2 bases at J, with 8 bases in the middle.

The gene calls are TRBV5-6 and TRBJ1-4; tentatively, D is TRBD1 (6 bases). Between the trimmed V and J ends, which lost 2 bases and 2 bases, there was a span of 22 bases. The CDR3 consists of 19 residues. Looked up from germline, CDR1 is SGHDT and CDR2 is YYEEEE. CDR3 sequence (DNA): TGTGCCAGCAGCTTACTGGACAGATTTTCGCCGGCGACTAATGAAAAACTGTTTTTT. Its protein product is CASSLLDRFSPATNEKLFF.

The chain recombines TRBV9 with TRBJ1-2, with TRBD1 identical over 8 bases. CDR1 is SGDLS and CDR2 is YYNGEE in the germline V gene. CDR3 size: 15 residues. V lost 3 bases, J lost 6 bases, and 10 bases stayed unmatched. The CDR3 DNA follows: TGTGCCAGCAGCGAAGTGGGCCACAGGGGGGATGGCTACACCTTC. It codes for CASSEVGHRGDGYTF. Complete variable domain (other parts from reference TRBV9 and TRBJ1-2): DSGVTQTPKHLITATGQRVTLRCSPRSGDLSVYWYQQSLDQGLQFLIQYYNGEERAKGNILERFSAQQFPDLHSELNLSSLELGDSALYFCASSEVGHRGDGYTFGSGTRLTVV.

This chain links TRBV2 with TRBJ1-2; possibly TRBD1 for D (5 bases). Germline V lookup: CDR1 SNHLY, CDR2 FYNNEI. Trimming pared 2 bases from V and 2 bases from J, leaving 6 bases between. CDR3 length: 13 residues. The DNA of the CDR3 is TGTGCCAGCAGTGAATCAGGGAACTATGGCTACACCTTC. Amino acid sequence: CASSESGNYGYTF.

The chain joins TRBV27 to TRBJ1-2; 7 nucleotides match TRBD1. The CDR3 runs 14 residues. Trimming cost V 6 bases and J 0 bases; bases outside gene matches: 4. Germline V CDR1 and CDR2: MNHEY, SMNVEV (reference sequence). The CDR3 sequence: CASRPGGSNYGYTF. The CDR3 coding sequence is TGTGCCAGCAGGCCAGGGGGATCTAACTATGGCTACACCTTC.

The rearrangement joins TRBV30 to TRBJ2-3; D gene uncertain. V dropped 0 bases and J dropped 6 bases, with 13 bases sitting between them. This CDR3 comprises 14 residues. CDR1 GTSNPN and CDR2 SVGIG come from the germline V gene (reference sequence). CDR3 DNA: TGTGCCTGGAGTGTAGGTGTCCCAGGTGATACGCAGTATTTT. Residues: CAWSVGVPGDTQYF. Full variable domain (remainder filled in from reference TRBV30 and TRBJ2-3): SQTIHQWPATLVQPVGSPLSLECTVEGTSNPNLYWYRQAAGRGLQLLFYSVGIGQISSEVPQNLSASRPQDRQFILSSKKLLLSDSGFYLCAWSVGVPGDTQYFGPGTRLTVL.

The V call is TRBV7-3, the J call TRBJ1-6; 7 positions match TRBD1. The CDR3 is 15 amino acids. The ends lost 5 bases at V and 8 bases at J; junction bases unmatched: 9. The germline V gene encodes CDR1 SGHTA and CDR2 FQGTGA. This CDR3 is CASSPGTAGDSPLHF. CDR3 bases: TGTGCCAGCAGCCCGGGGACAGCGGGGGATTCACCCCTCCACTTT.

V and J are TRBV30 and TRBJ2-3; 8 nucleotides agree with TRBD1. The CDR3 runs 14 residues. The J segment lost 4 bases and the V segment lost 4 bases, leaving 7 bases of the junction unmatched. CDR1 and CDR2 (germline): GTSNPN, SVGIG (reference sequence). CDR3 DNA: TGTGCCTGGACCGGGACAGGACGCGCAGATACGCAGTATTTT. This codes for CAWTGTGRADTQYF.

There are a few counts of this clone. The CDR3: CASSLWGQGDGDSNQPQHF. The CDR3 DNA is TGTGCCAGCAGCTTATGGGGACAGGGAGACGGCGATAGCAATCAGCCCCAGCATTTT. The V gene is TRBV7-2, the J gene TRBJ1-5; 9 nucleotides match TRBD1. The CDR3 runs 19 residues. J lost 0 bases, V lost 2 bases, and 11 bases had no gene match. The germline V gene encodes CDR1 SGHTA and CDR2 FQGNSA.

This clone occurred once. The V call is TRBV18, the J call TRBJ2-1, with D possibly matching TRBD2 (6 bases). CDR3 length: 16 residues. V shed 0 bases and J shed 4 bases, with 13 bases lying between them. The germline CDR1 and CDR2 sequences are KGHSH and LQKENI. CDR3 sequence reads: CASSPPSGPRYNEQFF. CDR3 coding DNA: TGTGCCAGCTCACCACCGAGCGGGCCCCGTTACAATGAGCAGTTCTTC.

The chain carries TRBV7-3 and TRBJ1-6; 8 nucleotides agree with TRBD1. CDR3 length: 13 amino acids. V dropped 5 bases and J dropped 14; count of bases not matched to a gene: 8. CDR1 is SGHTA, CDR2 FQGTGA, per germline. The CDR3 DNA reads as TGTGCCAGCAGCGGACAGGGAGGTGGGACCCTCCACTTT. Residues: CASSGQGGGTLHF.

The CDR3: CASQGFTDTQYF. CDR3 nucleotides: TGTGCCAGCCAGGGGTTCACAGATACGCAGTATTTT. V and J are TRBV27 and TRBJ2-3; D is perhaps TRBD1 (6 bases). CDR1 and CDR2 from the germline V gene are MNHEY and SMNVEV (reference sequence). The CDR3 runs to 12 residues. Between the trimmed V and J ends, which lost 8 bases and 2 bases, there was a span of 8 bases.

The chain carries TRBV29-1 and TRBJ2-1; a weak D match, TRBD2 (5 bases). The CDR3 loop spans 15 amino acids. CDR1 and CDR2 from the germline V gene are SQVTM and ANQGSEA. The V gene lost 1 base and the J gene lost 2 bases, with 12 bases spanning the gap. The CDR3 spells CSVEVSASTYNEQFF. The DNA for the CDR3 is TGCAGCGTTGAAGTTTCGGCTAGCACCTACAATGAGCAGTTCTTC.

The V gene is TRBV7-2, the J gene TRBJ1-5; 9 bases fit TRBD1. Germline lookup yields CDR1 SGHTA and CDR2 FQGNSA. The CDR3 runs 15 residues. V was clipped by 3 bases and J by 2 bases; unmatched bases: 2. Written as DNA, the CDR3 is TGTGCCAGCAGCTTCAGACAGGGGGGCAATCAGCCCCAGCATTTT. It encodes CASSFRQGGNQPQHF.

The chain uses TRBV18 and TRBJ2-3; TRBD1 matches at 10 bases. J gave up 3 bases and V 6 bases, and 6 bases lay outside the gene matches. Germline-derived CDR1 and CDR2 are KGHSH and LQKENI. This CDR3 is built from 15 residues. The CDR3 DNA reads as TGTGCCAGCTCGCCGGGACAGGGGATGACAGATACGCAGTATTTT. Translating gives CASSPGQGMTDTQYF.